Listed below are T cell receptor beta chains from one sample, sequenced in a study of siplizumab effects on memory and regulatory T cells. The table came from immunoSEQ multiplex PCR; TCRdb's copy has only in-frame clones and leaves some out. The data contain more than 85,000 clones, about 94% of them singletons. Specimen: CD4+ T cells sorted from blood. The source of these receptors is a human donor in good health. Both conserved end residues are part of each CDR3. The D gene is left open where the match is weak. The size entry is marked missing in some rows and otherwise reads once, few, many or a size class.

V gene	D gene	J gene	clone size	CDR3 DNA	CDR3 protein
TRBV7-2	NA	TRBJ1-5	few	TGTGCCAGCAGCTTACGAGCAGGCCCCAATCAGCCCCAGCATTTT	CASSLRAGPNQPQHF
TRBV25-1	NA	TRBJ1-1	NA	TGTGCCAGCAGTGAATTTTTGGCAGGGGTCGGGACTGAAGCTTTCTTT	CASSEFLAGVGTEAFF
TRBV4-1	NA	TRBJ1-1	NA	TGCGCCAGCAGCCAAGATGGGATTAGGGGGAACACTGAAGCTTTCTTT	CASSQDGIRGNTEAFF
TRBV7-2	NA	TRBJ2-3	NA	TGTGCCAGCAGCCCTACTTTGACAGATACGCAGTATTTT	CASSPTLTDTQYF
TRBV5-8	NA	TRBJ1-5	NA	TGTGCCAGCAGCTTCGACAGGCGCAATCAGCCCCAGCATTTT	CASSFDRRNQPQHF
TRBV27	TRBD1	TRBJ2-3	NA	TGTGCCAGCCGAAAGACAGGGGGCAGTACTTACGACACAGATACGCAGTATTTT	CASRKTGGSTYDTDTQYF
TRBV5-1	NA	TRBJ2-3	NA	TGCGCCAGCAGTCTGGACACGACCCAGGATACGCAGTATTTT	CASSLDTTQDTQYF
TRBV7-9	TRBD1	TRBJ1-4	few	TGTGCCAGCAGCCCCGGGACAGCTAATGAAAAACTGTTTTTT	CASSPGTANEKLFF
TRBV9	TRBD2	TRBJ2-3	NA	TGTGCCAGCAGCGTAACTTCCGGGGGGTTCACAGATACGCAGTATTTT	CASSVTSGGFTDTQYF
TRBV19	NA	TRBJ2-2	NA	TGTGCCAGTAGTCCTCCAGGGTTAACCGGGGAGCTGTTTTTT	CASSPPGLTGELFF
TRBV6-5	TRBD1	TRBJ1-1	NA	TGTGCCAGCAGTCTTTCACAGGGGTCGAACACTGAAGCTTTCTTT	CASSLSQGSNTEAFF
TRBV5-4	NA	TRBJ1-4	once	TGTGCCAGCAGCATCCCCGGGACGGAGAATGAAAAACTGTTTTTT	CASSIPGTENEKLFF
TRBV11-3	TRBD2	TRBJ2-3	NA	TGTGCCAGCAGCTTGAGGGCGGGAGAGAGGGATACGCAGTATTTT	CASSLRAGERDTQYF
TRBV15	NA	TRBJ2-1	NA	TGTGCCACCAGCAGAGAACTAGGTCTATTGGGAGGTGAGCAGTTCTTC	CATSRELGLLGGEQFF
TRBV5-8	NA	TRBJ2-3	NA	TGTGCCAGCAGCTTGGTCGCAGGCACAGATACGCAGTATTTT	CASSLVAGTDTQYF
TRBV4-2	TRBD2	TRBJ2-1	NA	TGTGCCAGCAGCCAAGCCCAGAGCGGGAGGTCAAATGAGCAGTTCTTC	CASSQAQSGRSNEQFF
TRBV6-5	NA	TRBJ2-7	NA	TGTGCCAGCAGCGGGACTTCCTACGAGCAGTACTTC	CASSGTSYEQYF
TRBV18	NA	TRBJ2-3	NA	NA	CASSATLGSTDTQYF
TRBV18	NA	TRBJ2-6	NA	TGTGCCAGCTCACCGGACGTACTCTCTGGGGCCAACGTCCTGACTTTC	CASSPDVLSGANVLTF
TRBV7-3	TRBD1	TRBJ2-5	NA	TGTGCCAGCAGCTTACAGCCAGGGGGCGAGGAGACCCAGTACTTC	CASSLQPGGEETQYF
TRBV30	TRBD1	TRBJ2-5	NA	TGTGCCTGGCGGACAGGGAACGGAGAGACCCAGTACTTC	CAWRTGNGETQYF
TRBV5-6	TRBD1	TRBJ2-2	NA	TGTGCCAGCAGCTACCGGACAGGGTGGAACACCGGGGAGCTGTTTTTT	CASSYRTGWNTGELFF
TRBV5-1	NA	TRBJ2-3	NA	TGCGCCAGCAGCCTCCTCGCAGATACGCAGTATTTT	CASSLLADTQYF
TRBV18	NA	TRBJ2-1	once	TGTGCCAGCCGTAATAACGACTACAATGAGCAGTTCTTC	CASRNNDYNEQFF
TRBV27	NA	TRBJ2-7	NA	TGTGCCAGCAGATTCCAAGTCTTGACGGAGCAGTACTTC	CASRFQVLTEQYF
TRBV5-4	TRBD1	TRBJ2-3	NA	TGTGCCAGCAGGATAGACAGGGGTAGGACAGATACGCAGTATTTT	CASRIDRGRTDTQYF
TRBV7-6	NA	TRBJ2-5	NA	TGTGCCAGCAGCTTAACAGGGTTCAAAGAGACCCAGTACTTC	CASSLTGFKETQYF
TRBV20-1	NA	TRBJ1-2	few	TGCAGTGCCCACCTATCGGGCTACACCTTC	CSAHLSGYTF
TRBV7-8	NA	TRBJ2-2	NA	TGTGCCAGCAGCTTAGGGAGGGGTCGATACACCGGGGAGCTGTTTTTT	CASSLGRGRYTGELFF
TRBV28	NA	TRBJ2-3	NA	TGTGCCAGCAGTTCCCAAACCTCGGGGCTTAACACAGATACGCAGTATTTT	CASSSQTSGLNTDTQYF
TRBV5-4	NA	TRBJ1-6	NA	TGTGCCAGCAGCACGAAGGGAGGGAGGTATTCACCCCTCCACTTT	CASSTKGGRYSPLHF
TRBV28	NA	TRBJ1-1	NA	TGTGCCAGCAGCCTTACCACAGGGAACACTGAAGCTTTCTTT	CASSLTTGNTEAFF
TRBV27	NA	TRBJ1-2	NA	TGTGCCAGCAGGCCGGGTCTGGACTATGGCTACACCTTC	CASRPGLDYGYTF
TRBV7-9	NA	TRBJ2-3	NA	TGTGCCAGCAGCTTAGGAGCGGGCCTCACAGATACGCAGTATTTT	CASSLGAGLTDTQYF
TRBV6-1	NA	TRBJ2-7	NA	TGTGCCAGCATCGAGCTCGGACGGCAGTACTTC	CASIELGRQYF
TRBV2	NA	TRBJ2-3	NA	TGTGCCAGCAGTGAAACGGGAGTGGGCACAGATACGCAGTATTTT	CASSETGVGTDTQYF
TRBV30	NA	TRBJ1-1	few	TGTGCCTGGAGTCGCCAGAGGAACACTGAAGCTTTCTTT	CAWSRQRNTEAFF
TRBV2	NA	TRBJ1-5	NA	TGTGCCAGCAGTGATTCGGGGATGGGCAATCAGCCCCAGCATTTT	CASSDSGMGNQPQHF
TRBV25-1	NA	TRBJ2-5	NA	TGTGCCAGCAGTGATTACAGGAGGGAGACCCAGTACTTC	CASSDYRRETQYF
TRBV5-8	NA	TRBJ2-7	NA	TGTGCCAGCAGCTTGTTTCCAGGGTACTACGAGCAGTACTTC	CASSLFPGYYEQYF
TRBV7-8	NA	TRBJ2-5	NA	TGTGCCAGCAGCGCCAGTATATGGGCAAGGGAGACCCAGTACTTC	CASSASIWARETQYF
TRBV20-1	NA	TRBJ2-4	NA	TGCAGTGCTAAGGACCAGGCAAGGGCCAACTTC	CSAKDQARANF
TRBV7-3	NA	TRBJ2-1	NA	TGTGCCAGCAGCTTAAGGTGGACTACCAGAACCGGCTCCTACAATGAGCAGTTCTTC	CASSLRWTTRTGSYNEQFF
TRBV19	NA	TRBJ2-5	few	TGTGCCAGTCGCTTAAGATCCCAAGAGACCCAGTACTTC	CASRLRSQETQYF
TRBV4-2	TRBD2	TRBJ2-7	once	TGTGCCAGCAGCCAAGACTCTGCGGGAGGGCCCTACGAGCAGTACTTC	CASSQDSAGGPYEQYF